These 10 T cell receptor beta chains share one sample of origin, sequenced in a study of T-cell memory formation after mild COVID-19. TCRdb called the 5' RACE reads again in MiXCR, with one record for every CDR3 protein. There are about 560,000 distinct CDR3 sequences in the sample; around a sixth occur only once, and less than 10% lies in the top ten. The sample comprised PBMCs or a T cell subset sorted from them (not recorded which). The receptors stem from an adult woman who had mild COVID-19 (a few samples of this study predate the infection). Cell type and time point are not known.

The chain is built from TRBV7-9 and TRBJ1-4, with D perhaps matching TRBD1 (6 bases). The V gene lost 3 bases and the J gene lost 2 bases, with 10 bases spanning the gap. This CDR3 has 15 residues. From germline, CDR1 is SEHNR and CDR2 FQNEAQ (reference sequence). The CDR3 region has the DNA TGTGCCAGCAGCTTCTACAGGGACACTAATGAAAAACTGTTTTTT. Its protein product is CASSFYRDTNEKLFF.

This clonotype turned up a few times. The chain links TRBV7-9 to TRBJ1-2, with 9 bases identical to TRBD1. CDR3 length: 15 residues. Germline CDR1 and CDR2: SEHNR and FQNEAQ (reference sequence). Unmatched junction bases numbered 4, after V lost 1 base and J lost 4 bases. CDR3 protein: CASSLDGTGFYGYTF. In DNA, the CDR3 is TGTGCCAGCAGCTTAGACGGGACAGGGTTCTATGGCTACACCTTC.

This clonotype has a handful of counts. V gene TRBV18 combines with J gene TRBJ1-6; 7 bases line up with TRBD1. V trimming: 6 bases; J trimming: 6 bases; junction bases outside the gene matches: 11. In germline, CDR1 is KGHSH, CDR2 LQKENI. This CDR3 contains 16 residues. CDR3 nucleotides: TGTGCCAGCTCGGCGAATTCGGGACAGAGTAATTCACCCCTCCACTTT. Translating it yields CASSANSGQSNSPLHF.

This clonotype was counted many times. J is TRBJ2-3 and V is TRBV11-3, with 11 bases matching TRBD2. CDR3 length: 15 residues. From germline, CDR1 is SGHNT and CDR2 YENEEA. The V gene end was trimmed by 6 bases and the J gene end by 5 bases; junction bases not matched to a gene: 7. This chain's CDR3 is CASRPTSGSGDTQYF. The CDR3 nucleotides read TGTGCCAGCAGGCCCACTAGCGGGAGTGGAGATACGCAGTATTTT.

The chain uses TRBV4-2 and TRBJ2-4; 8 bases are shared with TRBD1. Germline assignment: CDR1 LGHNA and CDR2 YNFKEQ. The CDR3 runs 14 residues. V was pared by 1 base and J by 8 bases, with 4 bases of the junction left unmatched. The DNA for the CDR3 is TGTGCCAGCAGCCAAGGGGGACAGGCGGACATTCAGTACTTC. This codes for CASSQGGQADIQYF.

The CDR3 sequence is CSARKGWRETQYF. The DNA for the CDR3 is TGCAGTGCTAGGAAGGGGTGGCGAGAGACCCAGTACTTC. The chain recombines TRBV20-1 with TRBJ2-5; possibly TRBD1 for D (5 bases). Trimming took off 3 bases at V and 4 bases at J, with 12 bases between the two ends. The germline gives CDR1 DFQATT, CDR2 SNEGSKA (reference sequence). The CDR3 runs to 13 residues.

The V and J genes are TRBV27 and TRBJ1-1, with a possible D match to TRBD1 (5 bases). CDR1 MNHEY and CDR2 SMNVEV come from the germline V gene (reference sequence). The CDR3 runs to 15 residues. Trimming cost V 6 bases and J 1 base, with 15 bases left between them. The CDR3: CASSQGRVGNTEAFF. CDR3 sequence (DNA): TGTGCCAGCAGCCAAGGCAGGGTTGGGAACACTGAAGCTTTCTTT.

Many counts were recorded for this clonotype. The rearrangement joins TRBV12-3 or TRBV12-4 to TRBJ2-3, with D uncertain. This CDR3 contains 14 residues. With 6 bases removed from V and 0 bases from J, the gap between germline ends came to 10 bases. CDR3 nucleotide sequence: TGTGCCAGCAGCCCGACTTCTAGCACAGATACGCAGTATTTT. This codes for CASSPTSSTDTQYF.

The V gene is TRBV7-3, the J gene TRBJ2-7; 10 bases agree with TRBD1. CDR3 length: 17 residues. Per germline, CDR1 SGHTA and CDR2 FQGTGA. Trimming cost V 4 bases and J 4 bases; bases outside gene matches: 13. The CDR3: CASSSNPDRGSRYEQYF. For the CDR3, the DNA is TGTGCCAGCAGCTCGAACCCGGACAGGGGGTCTAGGTACGAGCAGTACTTC.

The CDR3 spells CASSSTESGNTIYF. Written as DNA, the CDR3 is TGTGCCAGCAGCTCAACCGAGTCTGGAAACACCATATATTTT. This sequence joins TRBV7-9 and TRBJ1-3; no definite D call. CDR3 length: 14 amino acids. Germline CDR1 reads SEHNR; CDR2 reads FQNEAQ (reference sequence). The V gene lost 4 bases and the J gene lost 1 base, with 8 bases spanning the gap.